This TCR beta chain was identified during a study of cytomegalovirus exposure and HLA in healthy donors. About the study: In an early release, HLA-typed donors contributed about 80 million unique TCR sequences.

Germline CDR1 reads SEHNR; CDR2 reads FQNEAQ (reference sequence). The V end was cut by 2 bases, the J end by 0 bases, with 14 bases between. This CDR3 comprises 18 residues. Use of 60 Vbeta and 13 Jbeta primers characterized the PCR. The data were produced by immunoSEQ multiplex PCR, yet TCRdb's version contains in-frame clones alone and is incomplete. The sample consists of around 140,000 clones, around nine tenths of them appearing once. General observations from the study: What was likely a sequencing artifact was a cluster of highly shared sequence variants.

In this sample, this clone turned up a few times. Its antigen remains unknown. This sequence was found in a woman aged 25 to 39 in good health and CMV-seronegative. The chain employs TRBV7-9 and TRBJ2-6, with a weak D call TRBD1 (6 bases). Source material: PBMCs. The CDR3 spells CASSLRPDSGSGANVLTF. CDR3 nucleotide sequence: TGTGCCAGCAGCTTAAGACCGGACAGCGGCTCTGGGGCCAACGTCCTGACTTTC. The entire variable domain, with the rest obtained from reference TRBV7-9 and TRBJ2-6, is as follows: DTGVSQNPRHKITKRGQNVTFRCDPISEHNRLYWYRQTLGQGPEFLTYFQNEAQLEKSRLLSDRFSAERPKGSFSTLEIQRTEQGDSAMYLCASSLRPDSGSGANVLTFGAGSRLTVL.